This T cell receptor beta chain comes out of a study of cytomegalovirus exposure and HLA in healthy donors (dated by TCRdb to about 2017). For the study in its entirety: In an earlier analysis of approximately 500 of the donors, around 300 Gb of sequence data and 90 million to 120 million unique TCR beta sequences from about 190 million T cells were reported. Among roughly 370 genotyped donors of the cohort, an average of approximately 230,000 unique TCR beta nucleotide sequences were sequenced per donor, around a sixth of them non-productive. The genetic ancestry cluster associated with self-reported Caucasian donors included around four fifths of the roughly 410 genotyped donors. To predict cytomegalovirus infection status, the study combined high-throughput TCR immunosequencing, statistical association of individual TCRs with disease status, and machine learning. The study profiled the T cell repertoires of 500 to 800 subjects by immunosequencing and related them to cytomegalovirus serostatus. The number of typed donors differed by locus: about 620-630 for A, B, C, DRB1 and DQB1; approximately 540 for DQA1; 606 for DPA1; and 400 to 480 for DPB1. An earlier analysis of about 620 of the donors applied high-throughput TCR beta sequencing to assess whether each TCR beta V gene segment acted as functional or pseudogenic. Rather than using new phenotypic data, the later analysis identified candidate immune exposures from TCR beta sequences and from how often those sequences occurred across donors. The study aimed to test whether signatures of past pathogen exposure could be identified by cataloging public T cell receptors. Genome-wide SNP genotypes for about 65% of the roughly 670 donors were used in a later genetic analysis, which treated that subset as a discovery cohort. In a later analysis, previously published TCR beta repertoires from several hundred donors were re-analyzed and high-resolution HLA genotyping was added so that TCR occurrence patterns could be studied. Besides the first cohort of around 670 subjects, a separate validation cohort made up of 120 different subjects was used. About 5 DR-DQ haplotypes were handled as single units for association and clustering, since linkage in the cohort was strong. Every discovery cohort repertoire had been produced on one sequencing platform. Roughly 300 gigabases of sequencing data and roughly 81 million unique TCR sequences made up an early release that covered about 640 HLA-typed donors. Donor age, sex, ethnicity and CMV serostatus were compiled alongside the repertoire data. Both class I and class II loci were covered by HLA typing, at four-digit resolution.

Study-wide findings and limitations: Because HLA typing was unavailable for some donors at each locus, only the typed subset was used in association tests. It was suggested by the authors that the approach could potentially be generalized to other disease states and immunological phenotypes. For the cohort, immune exposure information was limited to CMV serostatus. Presence/absence analyses assumed roughly uniform sequencing depth across donors, an assumption that may not hold. Because the 87-base-pair reads could not distinguish some IMGT-functional V segments, including TRBV6-2 and TRBV6-3, those segments were excluded. In a later analysis, the rate of TCR association differed among HLA loci, with DRB1 alleles having the most associated TCRs and HLA-C alleles having the fewest. The sequencing pipeline was judged likely to have produced a cluster of highly shared sequence variants as a technical artifact. Most CMV-associated TCR beta chains appeared to be HLA-restricted in a later analysis, and the HLA associations seemed to be driven largely by CMV exposure. According to a later analysis, parvovirus B19, influenza, CMV and Epstein-Barr virus appeared linked to several top co-occurrence clusters. Specific HLA alleles were associated with over 15,000 TCR beta sequences at a false discovery rate of 0.05 in a later analysis. Strong co-occurrence of HLA alleles, especially DR and DQ, made assigning TCR associations to individual alleles difficult. A total of about 150 TCR beta chains were listed by the study as associated with cytomegalovirus. In a later genetic analysis, a missense DCLRE1C variant was associated with V-gene and J-gene trimming of TCR beta chains, and the association was replicated in an independent cohort. Across donors, most TCR sequences were observed very rarely, whereas some public TCRs were present in many individuals. An earlier analysis of approximately 590 of the donors showed that most TCR beta V segments appeared in productive rearrangements either about 87% or about 30% of the time, which broadly matched IMGT annotations. A further reported finding was that TCR beta sequences accurately predicted the HLA-A and HLA-B alleles for most subjects in the first cohort. Because counts were too low, more than 15 rarely observed V segments, including chromosome 9 orphons, were left out of the earlier analysis of approximately 500 of the donors. A few of the identified cytomegalovirus-associated TCR beta chains were confirmed in vitro to be specific for cytomegalovirus antigens. Cytomegalovirus status was reported to be diagnosed by the classifier with high specificity and sensitivity in both the original and validation cohorts. A later genetic analysis reported fewer N-insertions in productive TCRs among donors in an Asian-associated ancestry cluster than the roughly 700-donor mean. In a later analysis, HLA-associated TCR beta chains were found to be more clonally expanded and to have lower generation probabilities than equally common non-associated chains. The cohort was sequenced for TCR beta chains only, and without alpha or paired-chain data the features that could be detected were limited. Linkage disequilibrium might explain the correlated functional status among segregating V segments, but an unknown experimental factor could not be ruled out.

Remarks on this clone: There is no known antigen for this receptor. No base quality information exists; no much larger clone differs at one position.

Sequences SGHTA (CDR1) and FQGNSA (CDR2) are obtained from the germline V gene. V and J are trimmed by 4 bases and 4 bases, and the gene matches miss 12 bases of the junction. Spanning cysteine to phenylalanine, the CDR3 consists of 17 amino acids. Just the 51-base CDR3 DNA is kept, in frame starting at base 1. The cohort consisted of 600 or so healthy bone marrow donors. At the time of sampling, every cohort member was nominally healthy, though immune exposures that went unrecorded were likely present. The donor was CMV seronegative and belonged to the group of 352 seronegative cohort members. Each donor provided a peripheral blood sample, and peripheral blood mononuclear cells were used for TCR beta sequencing. The Qiagen DNeasy Blood Extraction Kit was used to extract genomic DNA from the blood cell samples. The library was generated by the immunoSEQ multiplex PCR assay. For the multiplex PCR, a mixture combining 60 forward primers for TCR Vbeta segments and 13 reverse primers for TCR Jbeta segments was used. A multiplex PCR assay on genomic DNA amplified the CDR3 region of rearranged TCR beta genes. On the Illumina HiSeq System, the amplified TCR beta libraries were sequenced as 87-base-pair reads. From the authors' description of their analysis: Across the roughly 600 repertoires, a later analysis counted 75 million to 90 million unique TCR beta chains, roughly 11 million of which were shared by at least two donors. A nearest-neighbor algorithm error-corrected the raw reads and collapsed the reads into unique sequences, merging closely related sequences to remove PCR and sequencing errors. Alignment of CDR3 sequences to IMGT reference sequences was used to assign V, D and J gene segments. For a sequence to be retained, a match of at least six nucleotides to both a V gene segment and a J gene segment was required. Rearrangements were classified as productive when the CDR3 lacked stop codons and remained in frame with V and J, and all other rearrangements were classified as non-productive. CDR3 was defined according to IMGT convention as the region running from the second conserved V-encoded cysteine to the conserved J-encoded phenylalanine. The earlier analysis of some 540 of the donors excluded any sequence lacking an unambiguous match to a single V gene segment. An earlier analysis of 587 of the donors classified V segments as functional when productive rearrangements were above 56.7% and as segregating when the standard deviation between donors was above 5%. A statistical classification framework was built for diagnosing cytomegalovirus status from the catalog of TCR beta chain sequences. A later analysis assigned V and J genes by comparing TCR nucleotide sequences with IMGT/GENE-DB human TR gene sequences. The TCRdist pipeline was used in a later analysis to assign CDR3 sequences and most-parsimonious VDJ recombination scenarios. In a later analysis, each TCR beta chain was defined by its CDR3 amino acid sequence together with its V-gene family, and reads without a unique V-gene family were excluded. As a way to deal with suspected cross-contamination and a sequencing artifact, a later analysis dropped approximately 590 nucleotide sequences that were highly shared and had low generation probability. A later analysis calculated a clonal expansion index for each public chain from normalized within-repertoire ranks of inferred template counts. In a later analysis, generation probabilities were computed with a VDJ recombination model fitted to out-of-frame rearrangements, and the resulting probabilities were checked against IGoR. Hypergeometric tests were used in a later analysis to score TCR-TCR, TCR-HLA and TCR-CMV co-occurrence, with a repertoire-size bias correction applied to the TCR pairs. In a later analysis, false discovery rates were estimated by permuting HLA or CMV assignments 20 times. In a later analysis, co-occurring TCRs were grouped with DBSCAN, and TCRdist sequence similarity was added when clustering was performed within HLA-allele-positive subsets. Repertoires with fewer than 30,000 or more than 120,000 public chains were left out of co-occurrence clustering, as were about 5 repertoires with anomalous nucleotide sharing. TCRdb limited this immuneACCESS table to in-frame rearrangements with V and J called. A share of clones is missing; checked studies link under half to unresolved V genes, and the rest is unexplained. V, J and clone size are those of that table, while D and trimming were read from the DNA. This sample lists 150,000 to 200,000 clones; 80% were detected once. 0.85% to 1.4% of the sample is held by the ten biggest clonotypes.

The material sequenced was PBMCs. This sequence uses TRBV7-2 and TRBJ2-1; TRBD2 matches 8 bases in the middle. This receptor was identified in a woman aged 40-49 years in good health and CMV-seronegative. The CDR3 region reads CASSSPKGPGGYNEQFF. The nucleotide sequence is TGTGCCAGCAGCTCCCCCAAGGGACCGGGAGGGTACAATGAGCAGTTCTTC.